Below are 5 T cell receptor beta chains sequenced from a single sample in a study of tumor and adjacent non-tumor tissue in lung cancer. This sample's RNA came from whole unsorted tissue. This non-tumor lung sample came from over 3 cm beyond the tumor edge. TCRbeta libraries were built with three rounds of nested PCR, modified from ARM-PCR. TCRdb used MiXCR to reprocess the multiplex PCR reads, holding one entry per CDR3 protein. The data show some 47,000 distinct CDR3 sequences, roughly two thirds seen once. Input material: distant non-tumor lung tissue. The receptor set was obtained from a woman between 40 and 50 years old with non-small cell lung cancer.

Comment on this clonotype: A clone one base away is much larger, so this may be a read error. The chain recombines TRBV11-2 with TRBJ2-5, with D tentatively TRBD1 or TRBD2 (5 bases each). Per germline, CDR1 SGHAT and CDR2 FQNNGV. This CDR3 spans 14 amino acids. In DNA form, the CDR3 reads TGTGCCAGCAGGGACTGGGGGTTAAGAGAGACCCAATACTTC. As protein: CASRDWGLRETQYF.

This clonotype was counted ten times or more. The chain is built from TRBV5-1 and TRBJ2-5; D unresolved. CDR1 is SGHRS, CDR2 YFSETQ, per germline. Trimming left V 3 bases short and J 3 bases short, with 15 bases between. The CDR3 runs 15 residues. CDR3 loop: CASSWTGSSEETQYF. CDR3 sequence (DNA): TGCGCCAGCAGCTGGACGGGTTCCAGCGAAGAGACCCAGTACTTC.

About this clonotype: One base away lies a much larger clone, so this may be a sequencing read error. The chain recombines TRBV5-1 with TRBJ2-3; D possibly corresponds to TRBD2 (5 bases). Germline-derived CDR1 and CDR2 are SGHRS and YFSETQ. V was clipped by 4 bases and J by 2 bases, with 14 bases between them. This CDR3 contains 15 residues. In DNA, the CDR3 is TGCGCCAGCAGCGACGGATTTAGCGACACAGATACGCAGTATTTT. Translation gives CASSDGFSDTDTQYF. The full variable domain, completed using reference TRBV5-1 and TRBJ2-3, is KAGVTQTPRYLIKTRGQQVTLSCSPISGHRSVSWYQQTPGQGLQFLFEYFSETQRNKGNFPGRFSGRQFSNSRSEMNVSTLELGDSALYLCASSDGFSDTDTQYFGPGTRLTVL.

Remarks on this clonotype: One end of the junction is discordant with germline, which a read error may explain. The CDR3 spells CSGGVGIVNERLFF. DNA for the CDR3: TGCAGTGGGGGCGTAGGGATTGTAAATGAAAGACTGTTTTTT. V and J are TRBV29-1 and TRBJ1-4, with D possibly matching TRBD1 (6 bases). Germline CDR1 is SQVTM and CDR2 is ANQGSEA. CDR3 length: 14 amino acids.

In the case of this clonotype: No conserved phenylalanine or tryptophan is present at the end of the CDR3, so a read error is the likely explanation. The chain combines TRBV11-3 with TRBJ2-3; D call uncertain. The CDR3 consists of 15 residues. Germline V lookup: CDR1 SGHNT, CDR2 YENEEA. The CDR3 bases are TGTGCCTGCAGCTTAGAAGCCGTTAACACAGATATGCAGTATTAT. This encodes CACSLEAVNTDMQYY.